The 20 T cell receptor beta chains in this list originate from one sample, sequenced in a study of T cell changes during pregnancy in multiple sclerosis. The assay was immunoSEQ multiplex PCR, and TCRdb's table has in-frame clones only and misses some. The table lists some 68,000 clones, roughly nine tenths of them singletons. The specimen comprised peripheral blood, sampled in the second trimester of pregnancy. These receptors were obtained from a female donor with multiple sclerosis, enrolled in a pregnancy study.

The chain uses TRBV7-3 and TRBJ1-2; D is perhaps TRBD1 (6 bases). Germline CDR1 reads SGHTA; CDR2 reads FQGTGA. V was pared by 2 bases and J by 4 bases, with 8 bases between. This CDR3 has 13 amino acids. Written as DNA, the CDR3 is TGTGCCAGCAGCTTACAGGGGTTCTATGGCTACACCTTC. This translates into CASSLQGFYGYTF.

This chain links TRBV6-5 with TRBJ1-2; D unresolved. CDR1 is MNHEY and CDR2 is SVGAGI in the germline V gene. The germline V and J ends were trimmed by 4 bases and 9 bases, with 24 bases remaining between them. This CDR3 is 16 amino acids long. CDR3 amino acids: CASSLAAGNQMGSYTF. The CDR3 DNA follows: TGTGCCAGCAGTTTAGCCGCCGGGAACCAGATGGGGAGCTACACCTTC.

The chain links TRBV7-2 to TRBJ1-2; tentative D call: TRBD1 (5 bases). The germline gives CDR1 SGHTA, CDR2 FQGNSA. The CDR3 has 13 residues. The V end was cut by 5 bases, the J end by 4 bases, with 11 bases between. The chain's CDR3 is CASSPSGGYGYTF. CDR3 coding DNA: TGTGCCAGCAGCCCCTCCGGGGGCTATGGCTACACCTTC.

This sequence joins TRBV18 and TRBJ1-5, with a possible D match to TRBD1 (6 bases). CDR3 length: 14 residues. Trimming removed 3 bases at V and 5 bases at J, with 11 bases between. CDR1 KGHSH and CDR2 LQKENI come from the germline V gene. The CDR3 DNA reads as TGTGCCAGCTCACCTTCGACAGGAGATCAGCCCCAGCATTTT. It encodes CASSPSTGDQPQHF.

The chain has TRBV7-6 and TRBJ2-5; the match to TRBD2 covers 12 bases. Germline CDR1 and CDR2: SGHVS and FNYEAQ. The CDR3 contains 18 residues. After removal of 5 bases from V and 4 bases from J, the junction contained 14 bases not matched to a gene. The CDR3 bases are TGTGCCAGCAGCCCCAGGACTAGCGGGGCCCAGGGTAGAGAGACCCAGTACTTC. Its protein product is CASSPRTSGAQGRETQYF.

The CDR3 sequence: CASSYIRGGNTIYF. CDR3 nucleotides: TGTGCCAGCAGTTACATCAGGGGTGGAAACACCATATATTTT. The chain carries TRBV6-5 and TRBJ1-3; a possible D gene is TRBD1 (6 bases). V was clipped by 2 bases and J by 3 bases, with 8 bases between them. The germline V gene has CDR1 MNHEY and CDR2 SVGAGI. The CDR3 runs 14 residues.

The rearrangement joins TRBV10-2 to TRBJ2-7; 7 bases fit TRBD1. After removal of 4 bases from V and 0 bases from J, the junction contained 3 bases not matched to a gene. Germline assignment: CDR1 WSHSY and CDR2 SAAADI. The CDR3 is 14 residues long. CDR3 region: CASSAGQNSYEQYF. CDR3 DNA sequence: TGCGCCAGCAGTGCGGGACAGAACTCCTACGAGCAGTACTTC.

The CDR3 DNA reads as TGTGCCACCTCGATACGTAGCCGTGATGGCTACACCTTC. Residues: CATSIRSRDGYTF. The V and J genes are TRBV6-5 and TRBJ1-2; D gene ambiguous. The germline gives CDR1 MNHEY, CDR2 SVGAGI. This CDR3 region has 13 residues. V was cut by 10 bases and J by 6 bases, with 18 bases left in between.

The CDR3 loop reads CASSIVTSGSYEQFF. Written as DNA, the CDR3 is TGTGCCAGTAGTATAGTGACTAGCGGGAGCTATGAGCAGTTCTTC. The chain recombines TRBV19 with TRBJ2-1; 12 bases align to TRBD2. The CDR3 totals 15 residues. Germline CDR1 and CDR2: LNHDA and SQIVND (reference sequence). V gave up 1 base and J gave up 8 bases; unmatched junction bases: 3.

The V call is TRBV5-1, the J call TRBJ2-6, with D perhaps matching TRBD1 (5 bases). Per germline, CDR1 SGHRS and CDR2 YFSETQ. The CDR3 runs 16 residues. The V end was cut by 3 bases, the J end by 3 bases, with 13 bases between. The CDR3 DNA reads TGCGCCAGCAGCTGGAGCAGGGTTGGTGGGGCCAACGTCCTGACTTTC. Residues: CASSWSRVGGANVLTF.

The gene calls are TRBV6-1 and TRBJ1-1; D uncertain. This CDR3 region has 13 residues. CDR1 is MNHNS, CDR2 SASEGT, per germline. Trimming took 4 bases from V and 1 from J, leaving 7 bases between them. CDR3 coding DNA: TGTGCCAGCAGTGCGGGGAGGAACACTGAAGCTTTCTTT. This translates into CASSAGRNTEAFF.

The V gene is TRBV30, the J gene TRBJ2-1, with 7 bases matching TRBD1. There are 11 residues in the CDR3. V shed 8 bases, J shed 10 bases, and the junction held 8 bases outside the gene matches. The germline gives CDR1 GTSNPN, CDR2 SVGIG (reference sequence). CDR3 sequence reads: CATYRGGEQFF. The CDR3 DNA reads TGTGCCACCTACAGGGGCGGCGAGCAGTTCTTC.

This clone was found once. The V and J genes are TRBV14 and TRBJ1-2; 10 bases line up with TRBD1. V lost 4 bases and J lost 4; bases outside the gene matches: 12. CDR1 is SGHDN, CDR2 FVKESK, per germline. This CDR3 spans 17 amino acids. CDR3 sequence reads: CASSLTLGQGRSYGYTF. DNA of the CDR3: TGTGCCAGCAGCCTCACCTTGGGACAGGGGAGGAGCTATGGCTACACCTTC.

The chain carries TRBV10-3 and TRBJ2-1, with 10 bases that match TRBD1. V lost 7 bases and J lost 7; bases outside the gene matches: 7. Germline-derived CDR1 and CDR2 are ENHRY and SYGVKD. This CDR3 has 14 amino acids. The CDR3 nucleotides read TGTGCCATCACCCCGGGACAGGGGTGGAATGAGCAGTTCTTC. It encodes CAITPGQGWNEQFF.

The chain couples TRBV6-5 to TRBJ1-2; weak D call: TRBD1 (6 bases). Germline CDR1 reads MNHEY; CDR2 reads SVGAGI. The CDR3 loop spans 14 amino acids. Trimming left V 8 bases short and J 0 bases short, with 13 bases between. CDR3 residues: CASGRRGANYGYTF. The CDR3 nucleotides read TGTGCCAGCGGACGCAGGGGAGCTAACTATGGCTACACCTTC.

The J gene is TRBJ2-3, the V gene TRBV7-2; D is unresolved. In germline, CDR1 is SGHTA, CDR2 FQGNSA. Trimming removed 3 bases from V and 1 base from J, with 11 bases in between. The CDR3 is 15 amino acids. In DNA form, the CDR3 reads TGTGCCAGCAGCTTGTCTCATGAGGGCACAGATACGCAGTATTTT. Translated: CASSLSHEGTDTQYF. The entire variable domain, with the rest obtained from reference TRBV7-2 and TRBJ2-3, is as follows: GAGVSQSPSNKVTEKGKDVELRCDPISGHTALYWYRQSLGQGLEFLIYFQGNSAPDKSGLPSDRFSAERTGGSVSTLTIQRTQQEDSAVYLCASSLSHEGTDTQYFGPGTRLTVL.

The chain combines TRBV5-5 with TRBJ1-4, with TRBD1 identical over 7 bases. The germline gives CDR1 SGHKS, CDR2 YYEKEE (reference sequence). V shed 9 bases and J 4 bases; nucleotides not matched to a gene: 9. CDR3 length equals 14 residues. The CDR3 region has the DNA TGTGCCACTTCCAGGACAGGAGATAATGAAAAACTGTTTTTT. Residues: CATSRTGDNEKLFF. The full variable domain, in which reference TRBV5-5 and TRBJ1-4 provide the parts outside the CDR3, is DAGVTQSPTHLIKTRGQQVTLRCSPISGHKSVSWYQQVLGQGPQFIFQYYEKEERGRGNFPDRFSARQFPNYSSELNVNALLLGDSALYLCATSRTGDNEKLFFGSGTQLSVL.

The chain has TRBV5-1 and TRBJ2-7; D is unclear. The CDR3 has 13 amino acids. The V gene's germline CDR1 is SGHRS and CDR2 YFSETQ. V shed 2 bases and J shed 4 bases, with 10 bases lying between them. The CDR3 DNA reads as TGCGCCAGCAGCTTTGACAAGCTTTACGAGCAGTACTTC. As protein: CASSFDKLYEQYF.

This chain links TRBV19 with TRBJ2-1; D might be TRBD2 (6 bases). V was pared by 2 bases and J by 5 bases, with 16 bases between. CDR1 and CDR2 (germline): LNHDA, SQIVND (reference sequence). The CDR3 covers 16 residues. The chain's CDR3 is CASSITSNQINNEQFF. As DNA, the CDR3 is TGTGCCAGTAGTATAACTAGCAACCAAATCAACAATGAGCAGTTCTTC. The complete variable domain, with remaining parts taken from reference TRBV19 and TRBJ2-1, reads DGGITQSPKYLFRKEGQNVTLSCEQNLNHDAMYWYRQDPGQGLRLIYYSQIVNDFQKGDIAEGYSVSREKKESFPLTVTSAQKNPTAFYLCASSITSNQINNEQFFGPGTRLTVL.

V is TRBV11-2 and J is TRBJ1-1, with D tentatively TRBD1 (6 bases). The CDR3 length is 13 residues. Trimming took 11 bases from V and 4 from J, leaving 17 bases between them. CDR1 and CDR2 (germline): SGHAT, FQNNGV. This CDR3 is CALRRQGITEAFF. The DNA for the CDR3 is TGTGCCCTACGACGGCAGGGGATCACTGAAGCTTTCTTT.